What follows describes a single T cell receptor beta chain. These data are taken from a study of technical replicates of blood from a handful of donors. Sequenced by immunoSEQ multiplex PCR; TCRdb stores in-frame clones only, minus some. Of approximately 52,000 clones in the sample, approximately 90% are singletons; the top ten hold 3.9%. Trimming removed 4 bases from V and 1 base from J; junction bases left unmatched: 7. This CDR3 has 15 residues. Germline V gives CDR1 SGHRS, CDR2 YFSETQ. The receptor was isolated from a human donor in good health. Some clones in this sample may be carry-over from other donors' samples. The sequenced material came from PBMCs. V is TRBV5-1 and J is TRBJ2-5; 7 nucleotides agree with TRBD1. DNA of the CDR3: TGCGCCAGCAGCGACGGGACAGCTTTCCAAGAGACCCAGTACTTC. Translation: CASSDGTAFQETQYF. The whole variable domain, filled in from reference TRBV5-1 and TRBJ2-5, reads KAGVTQTPRYLIKTRGQQVTLSCSPISGHRSVSWYQQTPGQGLQFLFEYFSETQRNKGNFPGRFSGRQFSNSRSEMNVSTLELGDSALYLCASSDGTAFQETQYFGPGTRLLVL.